These 27 T cell receptor beta chains were sequenced from one sample in a study of patients and donors after allogeneic stem cell transplantation. TCRdb fed the RT-PCR reads into MiXCR, producing one record per CDR3 protein. This sample has 150,000 to 200,000 distinct CDR3 sequences, with approximately 24% found just once. Specimen: blood, either unsorted or a sorted T cell fraction (not recorded which). All receptors come from a human donor who was either an allogeneic HSCT recipient or a stem cell or donor lymphocyte infusion donor (not recorded which). It is not recorded whose cells these are; they may come from a transplant donor.

In this sample, this clonotype turned up a few times. J is TRBJ1-4 and V is TRBV4-1, with 9 bases lining up with TRBD1. Unmatched junction bases numbered 12, after V lost 5 bases and J lost 8 bases. Germline V gene data show CDR1 as MGHRA and CDR2 as YSYEKL. There are 16 residues in the CDR3. The CDR3 region has the DNA TGCGCCAGCAGCTTCGGACAGGGGCCCAGGCGGGAAAAACTGTTTTTT. This translates into CASSFGQGPRREKLFF.

The V gene is TRBV5-5, the J gene TRBJ2-1; no clear D gene. This CDR3 region has 16 residues. V shed 0 bases and J shed 5 bases, with 15 bases lying between them. Germline lookup yields CDR1 SGHKS and CDR2 YYEKEE (reference sequence). CDR3 nucleotides: TGTGCCAGCAGCTTGGTATTACGGCAGGAAGACAATGAGCAGTTCTTC. Amino acid sequence: CASSLVLRQEDNEQFF.

A few counts support this clonotype. The chain employs TRBV12-3 or TRBV12-4 and TRBJ1-5; D remains unclear. The length of the CDR3 is 15 residues. Trimming took 1 base from V and 2 from J, leaving 9 bases between them. The CDR3 bases are TGTGCCAGCAGTTTAGGGGGTAGGGGCAATCAGCCCCAGCATTTT. Protein: CASSLGGRGNQPQHF.

The rearrangement uses TRBV18 and TRBJ2-4; 9 bases align to TRBD2. The CDR3 has 16 amino acids. J was trimmed by 11 bases and V by 6 bases; bases with no gene match: 17. Germline CDR1 KGHSH, CDR2 LQKENI. The CDR3: CASSLALAGKHHLQYF. CDR3 in DNA: TGTGCCAGCTCTCTCGCCCTAGCGGGAAAACATCACCTTCAGTACTTC.

The CDR3 nucleotides are TGCGCCAGCAGCTTGGAATGGCCCGGACTAAGGTCAGAGACCCAGTACTTC. Residues: CASSLEWPGLRSETQYF. The chain recombines TRBV5-1 with TRBJ2-5; a possible D gene is TRBD2 (6 bases). The germline V and J ends were trimmed by 0 bases and 4 bases, with 19 bases remaining between them. The CDR3 runs to 17 residues. Germline CDR1 and CDR2: SGHRS and YFSETQ.

V usage is TRBV12-3 or TRBV12-4 and J usage is TRBJ2-5, with D possibly TRBD1 on 6 matching bases. The CDR3 has 15 amino acids. V shed 8 bases and J shed 3 bases, with 19 bases lying between them. The CDR3 protein is CASSLSQGTEETQYF. CDR3 DNA sequence: TGTGCCAGCTCCCTGTCACAGGGTACGGAAGAGACCCAGTACTTC.

The chain couples TRBV5-1 to TRBJ2-3; 9 bases match TRBD2. Germline V gene lookup returns CDR1 SGHRS and CDR2 YFSETQ. Unmatched junction bases numbered 3, after V lost 1 base and J lost 3 bases. The CDR3 has 15 residues. The DNA of the CDR3 is TGCGCCAGCAGCTTGCTTACTAGCGGGACAGATACGCAGTATTTT. This translates into CASSLLTSGTDTQYF.

This clonotype was observed a few times. This chain joins TRBV12-3 or TRBV12-4 and TRBJ2-3; 9 positions match TRBD2. This CDR3 is built from 13 residues. V trimming: 3 bases; J trimming: 10 bases; junction bases outside the gene matches: 5. The DNA for the CDR3 is TGTGCCAGCAGTTTTGGGCTAGCGGGGCCGCAGTATTTT. The encoded protein is CASSFGLAGPQYF.

This clonotype was observed a handful of times. This chain uses TRBV15 with TRBJ2-1, with D tentatively TRBD1 (6 bases). This CDR3 has 16 amino acids. Germline CDR1 and CDR2: LNHNV and YYDKDF (reference sequence). Trimming took 2 bases from V and 4 from J, leaving 15 bases between them. CDR3 in amino acids: CATSRHGQRNYNEQFF. Written as DNA, the CDR3 is TGTGCCACCAGCAGACATGGACAGAGAAATTACAATGAGCAGTTCTTC.

The chain couples TRBV25-1 to TRBJ2-7, with TRBD1 matching 8 bases. CDR1 MGHDK and CDR2 SYGVNS come from the germline V gene. This CDR3 has 14 amino acids. Trimming cost V 3 bases and J 5 bases; bases outside gene matches: 6. The CDR3: CASSDYQGADEQYF. The CDR3 DNA is TGTGCCAGCAGTGATTATCAGGGGGCGGACGAGCAGTACTTC.

This clonotype was detected only a few times. The chain joins TRBV6-1 to TRBJ1-2, with D possibly being TRBD1 (6 bases). The germline CDR1 and CDR2 sequences are MNHNS and SASEGT. V was shortened by 5 bases and J by 3 bases, with 13 bases between the two germline ends. The length of the CDR3 is 14 residues. The CDR3 DNA is TGTGCCAGCAGTCCGGAGGGGGGGGACTATGGCTACACCTTC. It encodes CASSPEGGDYGYTF.

As regards this clonotype: The junction departs from the called germline gene at one end, perhaps through a read error. The gene calls are TRBV7-9 and TRBJ1-2; TRBD1 agrees at 7 bases. CDR1 is SEHNR, CDR2 FQNEAQ, per germline (reference sequence). The CDR3 is 15 residues long. The CDR3 region has the DNA TGTGCCAGCAGCTCTTCGGACAGGATCCACTATGCCTACACCTTC. It yields the protein CASSSSDRIHYAYTF.

This clonotype has a handful of counts. The chain couples TRBV20-1 to TRBJ2-1, with 8 bases that match TRBD2. Germline CDR1 reads DFQATT; CDR2 reads SNEGSKA (reference sequence). The CDR3 sequence is 17 residues long. V gave up 5 bases and J gave up 4 bases; unmatched junction bases: 16. As DNA, the CDR3 is TGCAGTGCTCATCTCACCAGGAGCGGGAGTAGGTACAATGAGCAGTTCTTC. Its protein product is CSAHLTRSGSRYNEQFF.

V is TRBV7-9 and J is TRBJ1-1; 9 bases are a match to TRBD1. This CDR3 has 15 residues. The V gene's germline CDR1 is SEHNR and CDR2 FQNEAQ (reference sequence). J lost 3 bases, V lost 2 bases, and 4 bases had no gene match. The CDR3 DNA reads as TGTGCCAGCAGCTTAAATGACAGGGGGTACACTGAAGCTTTCTTT. It specifies CASSLNDRGYTEAFF.

The chain uses TRBV3-1 and TRBJ1-2; D ambiguous. Germline assignment: CDR1 LGHDT and CDR2 YNNKEL (reference sequence). This CDR3 contains 13 residues. Between the trimmed V and J ends, which lost 3 bases and 8 bases, there was a span of 13 bases. For the CDR3, the DNA is TGTGCCAGCAGCCAGGGAAGGATGAAAGGCTACACCTTC. Protein product: CASSQGRMKGYTF.

This clonotype occurred a few times. This chain links TRBV7-3 with TRBJ1-2; D is ambiguous. Germline-derived CDR1 and CDR2 are SGHTA and FQGTGA. The CDR3 runs 13 residues. The V end was cut by 1 base, the J end by 5 bases, with 8 bases between. CDR3 in DNA: TGTGCCAGCAGCTTAAGTGGGGAGTATGGCTACACCTTC. Protein product: CASSLSGEYGYTF.

This clonotype was seen at least ten times. This chain uses TRBV12-3 or TRBV12-4 with TRBJ1-6, with TRBD1 identical over 11 bases. The CDR3 has 15 residues. Trimming at V came to 6 bases and at J to 7 bases, leaving 5 bases not matched to a gene. In DNA form, the CDR3 reads TGTGCCAGCAGCAGGGGACAGGGGGAGAATTCACCCCTCCACTTT. Residues: CASSRGQGENSPLHF.

There are a few counts of this clonotype. This CDR3 is CASSESAAGRSEKLFF. CDR3 in DNA: TGTGCCAGCAGTGAAAGCGCGGCAGGCAGGAGTGAAAAACTGTTTTTT. V is TRBV2 and J is TRBJ1-4, with D unresolved. Germline assignment: CDR1 SNHLY and CDR2 FYNNEI. V lost 2 bases, J lost 7 bases, and 17 bases lay in between. The CDR3 length is 16 residues.

This clonotype was counted a few times. The chain carries TRBV11-2 and TRBJ1-4; D call uncertain. From germline, CDR1 is SGHAT and CDR2 FQNNGV. V lost 1 base and J 6 bases, leaving 9 bases between the germline ends. This CDR3 comprises 14 residues. The CDR3 DNA follows: TGTGCCAGCAGCTTAGGAGGGCTCCATGAAAAACTGTTTTTT. Its translation is CASSLGGLHEKLFF. The whole variable domain, remainder taken from reference TRBV11-2 and TRBJ1-4, is EAGVAQSPRYKIIEKRQSVAFWCNPISGHATLYWYQQILGQGPKLLIQFQNNGVVDDSQLPKDRFSAERLKGVDSTLKIQPAKLEDSAVYLCASSLGGLHEKLFFGSGTQLSVL.

This sequence joins TRBV6-5 and TRBJ1-2; the D is unclear. Germline-derived CDR1 and CDR2 are MNHEY and SVGAGI. The CDR3 is 14 amino acids. Trimming cost V 2 bases and J 4 bases, with 11 bases left between them. This chain's CDR3 is CASSYVGEGYGYTF. As DNA, the CDR3 is TGTGCCAGCAGTTACGTCGGGGAAGGCTATGGCTACACCTTC.

The chain links TRBV12-5 to TRBJ2-2; D is unclear. This CDR3 spans 13 amino acids. Deletions cut 3 bases from V and 1 base from J, with 3 bases between. CDR1 and CDR2 (germline): LGHNT, FRNRAP. CDR3 sequence (DNA): TGTGCTAGTGGTTTTGGGAACACCGGGGAGCTGTTTTTT. Amino acids: CASGFGNTGELFF.

The chain employs TRBV27 and TRBJ1-5; the D is unclear. Deletions cut 5 bases from V and 5 bases from J, with 10 bases between. The CDR3 loop spans 13 amino acids. CDR1 and CDR2 (germline): MNHEY, SMNVEV (reference sequence). CDR3 in amino acids: CASSVSLYQPQHF. DNA for the CDR3: TGTGCCAGCAGTGTTTCCCTATATCAGCCCCAGCATTTT.

The V call is TRBV10-3, the J call TRBJ1-3; D is perhaps TRBD1 (6 bases). This CDR3 is 14 amino acids long. The V end was cut by 2 bases, the J end by 3 bases, with 8 bases between. The germline V gene encodes CDR1 ENHRY and CDR2 SYGVKD. CDR3 bases: TGTGCCATCAGTGAGACAGGGTTTGGAAACACCATATATTTT. Amino acid sequence: CAISETGFGNTIYF.

J is TRBJ2-7 and V is TRBV20-1; D is unclear. The length of the CDR3 is 11 residues. Trimming shortened V by 4 bases and J by 5 bases, and 9 bases separated the two germline ends. Germline V CDR1 and CDR2: DFQATT, SNEGSKA (reference sequence). The CDR3 here is CSATGGNEQYF. CDR3 nucleotides: TGCAGTGCTACTGGCGGAAACGAGCAGTACTTC.

This clonotype was detected a few times. The chain joins TRBV20-1 to TRBJ1-5; TRBD1 agrees at 7 bases. This CDR3 contains 12 residues. Germline CDR1 and CDR2: DFQATT and SNEGSKA (reference sequence). After removal of 5 bases from V and 5 bases from J, the junction contained 3 bases not matched to a gene. CDR3 in amino acids: CSARDSHQPQHF. The CDR3 nucleotides read TGCAGTGCTCGGGACAGCCATCAGCCCCAGCATTTT.

The chain links TRBV28 to TRBJ2-1, with a weak D call TRBD2 (5 bases). Germline lookup yields CDR1 MDHEN and CDR2 SYDVKM. V was trimmed by 8 bases and J by 7 bases, leaving 9 bases between them. The CDR3 totals 11 residues. The CDR3 DNA is TGTGCCAGCGGGAGTGGTAATGAGCAGTTCTTC. Protein: CASGSGNEQFF.

V gene TRBV10-3 combines with J gene TRBJ2-2; D not certain. The CDR3 totals 13 residues. Germline CDR1 is ENHRY and CDR2 is SYGVKD. V shed 3 bases and J shed 6 bases, with 8 bases lying between them. Here the CDR3 reads CAISDSPAGELFF. For the CDR3, the DNA is TGTGCCATCAGTGATTCCCCAGCCGGGGAGCTGTTTTTT.